This entry describes one T cell receptor (beta chain). Healthy people donating bone marrow made up the donors. This PCR relied on a set of 60 Vbeta primers and 13 Jbeta primers. Using immunoSEQ multiplex PCR, the repertoire was profiled, and TCRdb retains in-frame clones only, with some absent. The sample yields about 140,000 clones, 78% seen once. The data were taken from a study of cytomegalovirus exposure and HLA in healthy donors. The CDR3 sequence is 12 residues long. The germline V gene has CDR1 MNHNY and CDR2 SVGAGI (reference sequence). With 0 bases removed from V and 12 bases from J, the gap between germline ends came to 12 bases.

The sequencing sample was made of PBMCs. The V gene is TRBV6-6, the J gene TRBJ2-7; possibly TRBD1 for D (6 bases). The receptor was derived from a male donor in good health and CMV-seronegative. The CDR3 spells CASSYSNTGLYF. The CDR3 coding sequence is TGTGCCAGCAGTTACTCGAACACAGGGCTGTACTTC.